This T cell receptor (beta chain) stems from a study of CD8 T cells in Susac syndrome. Roughly 0.45 to 1 ug RNA was reverse transcribed with random hexamers. Amplification of the TCR beta CDR3 was carried out by immunoSEQ multiplex PCR, which spanned a total of 54 Vbeta and 13 Jbeta segments. Each CDR3 protein is one row after TCRdb ran MiXCR on the immunoSEQ multiplex PCR reads. There are 150,000 or so distinct CDR3 sequences in the sample; around 95% occur only once, and 0.14% to 0.15% lies in the top ten. Sequencing of TCR beta was performed on blood CD8+ and CD4+ T cells. The multiple sclerosis controls comprised treatment-naive patients whose relapsing-remitting disease was stable or active. While CD8+ and CD4+ T cells were isolated negatively, TEMRA cells were enriched by FACS. CDR1 and CDR2 (germline): LGHDT, YNNKEL (reference sequence). The CDR3 runs 15 residues. V dropped 4 bases and J dropped 4 bases, with 17 bases sitting between them.

Material for sequencing was CD8+ T cells from PBMCs. The rearrangement links TRBV3-1 to TRBJ2-7; D is perhaps TRBD1 (5 bases). This sequence originates from a human donor with multiple sclerosis. CDR3 amino acids: CASSRSPAPGYEQYV. The DNA of the CDR3 is TGTGCCAGCAGCCGGTCACCTGCACCAGGGTACGAGCAGTACGTC.